This T cell receptor (beta chain) was captured by sequencing in a study of T and B cells in COVID-19 patients. Looking at the study overall: The recovered cohort's median age was about 34 years, versus 65 to 80 years in active infection. Of about 19 active-infection patients, over 9 were critically ill with mechanical ventilation or extracorporeal membrane oxygenation.

Blood genomic DNA input for TRB amplification was 250-500 ng. TRB rearrangements were amplified by multiplex PCR with BIOMED2 TRB-A/B primers. TCRdb fed the multiplex PCR reads into MiXCR, producing one record per CDR3 protein. The sample consists of around 6,600 distinct CDR3 sequences, around a third of them appearing once. Germline trimming cut 1 base from V and 5 bases from J; bases unmatched to any gene: 3. This CDR3 has 15 residues. Germline V gene lookup returns CDR1 SGHRS and CDR2 YFSETQ. Sequenced input: blood. This sequence originates from a human donor who had recovered from COVID-19. The chain couples TRBV5-1 to TRBJ2-1; TRBD2 aligns across 10 bases. DNA for the CDR3: TGCGCCAGCAGCTTGAGCCTAGCGGGGGACAATGAGCAGTTCTTC. It codes for CASSLSLAGDNEQFF.